Below are 17 T cell receptor beta chains sequenced from a single sample in a study of T cell changes during pregnancy in multiple sclerosis. Assay used: immunoSEQ multiplex PCR; TCRdb lists only in-frame clones, some missing. The data contain about 40,000 clones, more than 75% of them singletons. The sequenced sample consisted of PBMCs (not recorded whether the cells were cultured). Receptors originate from a female donor with multiple sclerosis, enrolled in a pregnancy study.

The rearrangement links TRBV5-4 to TRBJ2-1; TRBD2 agrees at 7 bases. Trimming at V came to 4 bases and at J to 6 bases, leaving 13 bases not matched to a gene. The CDR3 loop spans 16 amino acids. Looked up from germline, CDR1 is SGHNT and CDR2 is YYREEE (reference sequence). The CDR3 is CASSLRWGGNVNEQFF. In DNA form, the CDR3 reads TGTGCCAGCAGCCTGCGTTGGGGGGGGAATGTCAATGAGCAGTTCTTC.

The J gene is TRBJ2-2, the V gene TRBV6-5; D unresolved. Germline CDR1 is MNHEY and CDR2 is SVGAGI. V was shortened by 6 bases and J by 3 bases, with 14 bases between the two germline ends. CDR3 length equals 15 residues. CDR3 loop: CASRQPDLDTGELFF. DNA for the CDR3: TGTGCCAGCAGGCAGCCTGACTTAGACACCGGGGAGCTGTTTTTT.

The J gene is TRBJ2-7, the V gene TRBV4-1; D gene uncertain. This CDR3 is built from 14 residues. Germline assignment: CDR1 MGHRA and CDR2 YSYEKL. The V end was cut by 1 base, the J end by 3 bases, with 10 bases between. CDR3 coding DNA: TGCGCCAGCAGCCAAGCAGGAATCCGCTACGAGCAGTACTTC. Its protein is CASSQAGIRYEQYF.

The chain links TRBV5-1 to TRBJ2-7, with 10 nucleotides matching TRBD2. This CDR3 has 23 amino acids. Unmatched junction bases numbered 31, after V lost 2 bases and J lost 5 bases. The germline gives CDR1 SGHRS, CDR2 YFSETQ. CDR3 amino acids: CASSFQIGVLNFLAGAPVDEQYF. CDR3 bases: TGCGCCAGCAGCTTCCAGATTGGGGTTCTGAATTTCCTAGCGGGAGCCCCGGTTGACGAGCAGTACTTC. Looking up the rest from reference TRBV5-1 and TRBJ2-7 gives the full variable domain: KAGVTQTPRYLIKTRGQQVTLSCSPISGHRSVSWYQQTPGQGLQFLFEYFSETQRNKGNFPGRFSGRQFSNSRSEMNVSTLELGDSALYLCASSFQIGVLNFLAGAPVDEQYFGPGTRLTVT.

The chain is built from TRBV18 and TRBJ2-3; no firm D call. The V gene's germline CDR1 is KGHSH and CDR2 LQKENI. CDR3 length equals 12 residues. Trimming cost V 5 bases and J 2 bases, with 5 bases left between them. The CDR3 nucleotides read TGTGCCAGCTCAACGGTCACAGATACGCAGTATTTT. Translated: CASSTVTDTQYF.

This rearrangement joins TRBV9 to TRBJ1-3, with a possible D match to TRBD1 (5 bases). The length of the CDR3 is 16 residues. The V gene lost 3 bases and the J gene lost 4 bases, with 17 bases spanning the gap. The V gene's germline CDR1 is SGDLS and CDR2 YYNGEE. The CDR3 here is CASSADLGAAGNTIYF. DNA for the CDR3: TGTGCCAGCAGCGCCGATTTAGGGGCAGCGGGAAACACCATATATTTT.

V is TRBV5-1 and J is TRBJ2-5, with a tentative D call TRBD2 (6 bases). Trimming left V 3 bases short and J 5 bases short, with 17 bases between. This CDR3 is 15 amino acids long. CDR1 and CDR2 (germline): SGHRS, YFSETQ. Here the CDR3 reads CASSWGVSGEETQYF. CDR3 DNA: TGCGCCAGCAGCTGGGGGGTCTCGGGGGAGGAGACCCAGTACTTC.

V gene TRBV19 combines with J gene TRBJ1-2; TRBD1 aligns across 9 bases. The CDR3 has 12 amino acids. From germline, CDR1 is LNHDA and CDR2 SQIVND (reference sequence). V trimming: 8 bases; J trimming: 3 bases; junction bases outside the gene matches: 1. This chain's CDR3 is CASRDRDYGYTF. The CDR3 DNA sequence: TGTGCCAGTCGGGACAGGGACTATGGCTACACCTTC.

The table lists this clone with a count of one. This chain connects TRBV5-1 to TRBJ1-1, with no clear D. CDR3 size: 14 residues. V was cut by 4 bases and J by 1 base, with 11 bases left in between. Germline CDR1 reads SGHRS; CDR2 reads YFSETQ. The CDR3, as DNA: TGCGCCAGCAGCCTCACACTCCAGAACACTGAAGCTTTCTTT. It yields the protein CASSLTLQNTEAFF.

V is TRBV28 and J is TRBJ1-1; D ambiguous. The V gene lost 3 bases and the J gene lost 5 bases, with 4 bases spanning the gap. In germline, CDR1 is MDHEN, CDR2 SYDVKM. The CDR3 is 11 amino acids. CDR3 loop: CASSFPTEAFF. The CDR3 DNA reads as TGTGCCAGCAGTTTCCCGACTGAAGCTTTCTTT.

The V call is TRBV7-9, the J call TRBJ2-2, with TRBD2 matching 12 bases. Trimming at V came to 5 bases and at J to 7 bases, leaving 5 bases not matched to a gene. Germline values: CDR1 SEHNR, CDR2 FQNEAQ (reference sequence). The CDR3 contains 15 residues. The CDR3: CASSPSGRADGELFF. The CDR3 region has the DNA TGTGCCAGCAGCCCTAGCGGGAGGGCCGACGGGGAGCTGTTTTTT.

The V call is TRBV7-2, the J call TRBJ1-3, with TRBD1 as a possible D gene (5 bases). Germline V gene data show CDR1 as SGHTA and CDR2 as FQGNSA. Trimming shortened V by 2 bases and J by 0 bases, and 17 bases separated the two germline ends. This CDR3 has 18 amino acids. In nucleotides, the CDR3 is TGTGCCAGCAGCTTATTATGGTCAGGGAGTATCTCTGGAAACACCATATATTTT. Amino acid sequence: CASSLLWSGSISGNTIYF.

This clone was seen only once. The chain employs TRBV5-4 and TRBJ1-1; 8 nucleotides match TRBD1. The V gene end was trimmed by 0 bases and the J gene end by 5 bases; junction bases not matched to a gene: 9. In germline, CDR1 is SGHNT, CDR2 YYREEE (reference sequence). The CDR3 totals 16 residues. CDR3 nucleotide sequence: TGTGCCAGCAGCTTGGCAGGGGGCGCGTATAGGACTGAAGCTTTCTTT. Amino acids: CASSLAGGAYRTEAFF.

The gene calls are TRBV28 and TRBJ1-1, with a weak D call TRBD1 (6 bases). The CDR3 runs to 15 residues. The germline gives CDR1 MDHEN, CDR2 SYDVKM. Trimming pared 4 bases from V and 4 bases from J, leaving 16 bases between. DNA of the CDR3: TGTGCCAGCAGTTCCGGGGGCTCCGGGGTCACTGAAGCTTTCTTT. It is translated as CASSSGGSGVTEAFF.

The chain recombines TRBV7-9 with TRBJ2-1; D uncertain. Trimming pared 0 bases from V and 8 bases from J, leaving 5 bases between. CDR1 and CDR2 from the germline V gene are SEHNR and FQNEAQ (reference sequence). The CDR3 extends over 12 amino acids. The CDR3 nucleotides read TGTGCCAGCAGCTTAGCCTATCATGAGCAGTTCTTC. Its protein product is CASSLAYHEQFF.

Here the CDR3 reads CASSFGRETSYEQYF. The CDR3, as DNA: TGTGCCAGCAGCTTTGGCCGGGAGACTTCCTACGAGCAGTACTTC. V and J are TRBV5-4 and TRBJ2-7, with D possibly matching TRBD2 (6 bases). V lost 2 bases and J lost 1, with 13 bases in between. CDR3 size: 15 residues. From germline, CDR1 is SGHNT and CDR2 YYREEE (reference sequence).

The chain is built from TRBV5-1 and TRBJ2-5; D perhaps matches TRBD1 (6 bases). CDR1 and CDR2 (germline): SGHRS, YFSETQ. Trimming removed 4 bases from V and 7 bases from J, with 17 bases in between. The CDR3 totals 14 residues. CDR3 nucleotides: TGCGCCAGCAGCGACAGGTCCCCCTGGGGGACCCAGTACTTC. As protein: CASSDRSPWGTQYF.